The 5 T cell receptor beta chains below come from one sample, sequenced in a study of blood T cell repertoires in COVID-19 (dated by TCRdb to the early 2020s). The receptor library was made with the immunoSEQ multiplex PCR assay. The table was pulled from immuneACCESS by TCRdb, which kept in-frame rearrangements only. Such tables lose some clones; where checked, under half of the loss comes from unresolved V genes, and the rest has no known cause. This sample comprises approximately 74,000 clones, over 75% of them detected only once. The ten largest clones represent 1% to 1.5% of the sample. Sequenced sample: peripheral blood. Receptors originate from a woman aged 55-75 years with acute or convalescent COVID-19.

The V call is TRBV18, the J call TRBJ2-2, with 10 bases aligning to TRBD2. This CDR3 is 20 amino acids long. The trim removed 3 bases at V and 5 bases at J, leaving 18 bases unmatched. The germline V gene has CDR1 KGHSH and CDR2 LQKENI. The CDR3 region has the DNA TGTGCCAGCTCACCTCTGTCATTAGCGGGAGGATTCTCTCTAACCGGGGAGCTGTTTTTT. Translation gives CASSPLSLAGGFSLTGELFF.

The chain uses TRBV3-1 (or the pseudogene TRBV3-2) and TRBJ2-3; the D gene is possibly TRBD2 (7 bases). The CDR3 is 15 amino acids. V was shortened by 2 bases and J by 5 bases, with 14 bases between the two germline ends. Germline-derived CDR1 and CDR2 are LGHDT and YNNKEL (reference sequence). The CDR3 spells CASSQNGGPIDTQYF. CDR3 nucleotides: TGTGCCAGCAGCCAAAACGGGGGGCCAATAGATACGCAGTATTTT.

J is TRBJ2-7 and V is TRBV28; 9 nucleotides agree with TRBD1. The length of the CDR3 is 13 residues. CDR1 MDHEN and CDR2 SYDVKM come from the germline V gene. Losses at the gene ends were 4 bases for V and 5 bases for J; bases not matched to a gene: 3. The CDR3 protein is CASSYGQGNEQYV. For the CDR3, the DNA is TGTGCCAGCAGTTACGGACAGGGGAACGAGCAGTACGTC.

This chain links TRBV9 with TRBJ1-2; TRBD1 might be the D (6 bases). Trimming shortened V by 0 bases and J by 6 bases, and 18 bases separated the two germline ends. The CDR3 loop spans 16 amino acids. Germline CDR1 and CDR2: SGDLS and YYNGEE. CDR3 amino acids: CASSVGPGHTSDGYTF. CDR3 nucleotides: TGTGCCAGCAGCGTAGGCCCGGGACACACCAGCGATGGCTACACCTTC.

The CDR3 loop reads CASSLGTRFFPQHF. In nucleotides, the CDR3 is TGTGCCAGCAGCTTAGGCACGAGATTTTTTCCCCAGCATTTT. The chain recombines TRBV7-8 with TRBJ1-5; D gene unclear. Trimming took off 1 base at V and 10 bases at J, with 14 bases between the two ends. CDR1 and CDR2 (germline): SGHVS, FQNEAQ. This CDR3 has 14 amino acids.